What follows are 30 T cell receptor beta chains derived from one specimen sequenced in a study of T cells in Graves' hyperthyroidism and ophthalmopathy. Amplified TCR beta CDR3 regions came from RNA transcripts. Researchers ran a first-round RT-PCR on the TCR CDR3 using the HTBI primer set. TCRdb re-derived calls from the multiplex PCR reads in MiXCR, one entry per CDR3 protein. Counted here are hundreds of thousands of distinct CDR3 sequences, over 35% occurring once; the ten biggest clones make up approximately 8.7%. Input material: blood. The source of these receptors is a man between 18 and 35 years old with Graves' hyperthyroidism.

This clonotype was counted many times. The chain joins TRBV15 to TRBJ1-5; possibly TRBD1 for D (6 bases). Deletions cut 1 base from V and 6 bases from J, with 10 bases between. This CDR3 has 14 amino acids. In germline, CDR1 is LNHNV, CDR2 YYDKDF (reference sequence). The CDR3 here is CATSRGTVGQPQHF. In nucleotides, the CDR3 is TGTGCCACCAGCAGAGGGACAGTGGGTCAGCCCCAGCATTTT.

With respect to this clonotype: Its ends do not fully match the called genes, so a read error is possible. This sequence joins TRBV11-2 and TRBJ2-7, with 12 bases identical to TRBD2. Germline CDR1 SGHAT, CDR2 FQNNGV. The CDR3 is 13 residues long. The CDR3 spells CASSFSSGGAPNF. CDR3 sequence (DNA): TGTGCCAGCAGCTTCTCTAGCGGGGGGGCCCCGAACTTC.

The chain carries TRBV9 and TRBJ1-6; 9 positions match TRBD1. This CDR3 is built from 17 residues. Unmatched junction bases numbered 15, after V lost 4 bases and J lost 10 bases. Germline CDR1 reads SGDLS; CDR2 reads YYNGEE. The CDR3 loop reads CASSQDTDRGLGSPLHF. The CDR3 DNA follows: TGTGCCAGCAGCCAAGATACGGACAGGGGATTGGGCTCACCCCTCCACTTT.

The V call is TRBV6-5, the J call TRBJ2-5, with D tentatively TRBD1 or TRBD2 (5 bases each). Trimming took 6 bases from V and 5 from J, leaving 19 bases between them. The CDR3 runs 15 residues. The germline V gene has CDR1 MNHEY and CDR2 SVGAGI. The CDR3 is CASRPQIWGGETQYF. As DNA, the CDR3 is TGTGCCAGCAGGCCACAGATCTGGGGCGGGGAGACCCAGTACTTC.

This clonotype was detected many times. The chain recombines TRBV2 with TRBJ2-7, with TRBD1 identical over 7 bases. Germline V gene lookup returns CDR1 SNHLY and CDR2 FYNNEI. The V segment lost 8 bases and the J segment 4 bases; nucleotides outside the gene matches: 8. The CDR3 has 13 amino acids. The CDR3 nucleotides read TGTGCCAGCGAGGCAGGGGGAAAATACGAGCAGTACTTC. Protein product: CASEAGGKYEQYF.

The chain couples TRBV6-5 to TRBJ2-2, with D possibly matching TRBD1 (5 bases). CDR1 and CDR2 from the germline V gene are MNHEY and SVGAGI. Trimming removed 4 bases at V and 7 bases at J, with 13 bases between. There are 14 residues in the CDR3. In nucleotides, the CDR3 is TGTGCCAGCAGTTCCCCAGGGTTAGGCGGGGAGCTGTTTTTT. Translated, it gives CASSSPGLGGELFF.

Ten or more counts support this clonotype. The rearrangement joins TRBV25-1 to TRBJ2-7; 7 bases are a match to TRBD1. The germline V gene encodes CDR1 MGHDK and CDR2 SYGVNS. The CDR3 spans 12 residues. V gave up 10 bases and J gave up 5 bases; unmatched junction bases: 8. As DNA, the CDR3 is TGTGCCACCGCCGACAGGGCCAACGAGCAGTACTTC. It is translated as CATADRANEQYF.

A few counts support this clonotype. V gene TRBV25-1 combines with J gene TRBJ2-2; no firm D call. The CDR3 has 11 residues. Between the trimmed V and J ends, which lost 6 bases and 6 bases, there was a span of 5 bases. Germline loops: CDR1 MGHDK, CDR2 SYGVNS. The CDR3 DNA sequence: TGTGCCAGCAGGGACGCCGGGGAGCTGTTTTTT. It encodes CASRDAGELFF.

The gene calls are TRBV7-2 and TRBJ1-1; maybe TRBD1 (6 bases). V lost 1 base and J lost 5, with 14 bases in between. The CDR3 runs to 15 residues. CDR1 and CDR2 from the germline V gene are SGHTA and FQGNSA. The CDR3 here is CASSLEDSEGTEAFF. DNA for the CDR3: TGTGCCAGCAGCTTAGAGGACAGCGAGGGTACTGAAGCTTTCTTT.

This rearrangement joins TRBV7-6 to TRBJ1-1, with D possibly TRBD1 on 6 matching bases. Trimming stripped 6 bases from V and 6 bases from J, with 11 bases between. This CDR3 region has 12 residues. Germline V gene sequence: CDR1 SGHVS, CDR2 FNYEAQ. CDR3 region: CASSPGDAEAFF. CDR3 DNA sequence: TGTGCCAGCAGTCCAGGGGACGCTGAAGCTTTCTTT.

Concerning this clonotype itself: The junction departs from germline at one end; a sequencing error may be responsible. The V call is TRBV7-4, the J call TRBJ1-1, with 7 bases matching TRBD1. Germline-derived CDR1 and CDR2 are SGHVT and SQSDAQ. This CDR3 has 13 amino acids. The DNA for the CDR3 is TGCGCCAGCAGCCAAGCCGACAGGGAAGACGCTTTCTTT. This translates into CASSQADREDAFF.

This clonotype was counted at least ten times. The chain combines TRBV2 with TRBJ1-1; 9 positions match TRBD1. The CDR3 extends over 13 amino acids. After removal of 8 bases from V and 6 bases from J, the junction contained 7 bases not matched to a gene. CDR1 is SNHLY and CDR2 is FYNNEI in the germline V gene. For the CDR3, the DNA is TGTGCCAGCGGGAGGGACAGGGACCCTGAAGCTTTCTTT. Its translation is CASGRDRDPEAFF.

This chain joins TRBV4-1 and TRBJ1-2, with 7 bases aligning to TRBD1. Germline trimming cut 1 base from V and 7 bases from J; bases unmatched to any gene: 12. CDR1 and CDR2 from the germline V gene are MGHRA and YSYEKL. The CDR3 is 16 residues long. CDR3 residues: CASSQVPVDRMFGYTF. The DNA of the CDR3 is TGCGCCAGCAGCCAAGTCCCCGTGGACAGGATGTTTGGCTACACCTTC.

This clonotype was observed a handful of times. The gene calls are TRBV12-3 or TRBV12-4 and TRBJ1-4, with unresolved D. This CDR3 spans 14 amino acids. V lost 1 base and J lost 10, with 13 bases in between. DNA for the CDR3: TGTGCCAGCAGTTTAGGGGAGCGTGGTGGAAAACTGTTTTTT. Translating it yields CASSLGERGGKLFF.

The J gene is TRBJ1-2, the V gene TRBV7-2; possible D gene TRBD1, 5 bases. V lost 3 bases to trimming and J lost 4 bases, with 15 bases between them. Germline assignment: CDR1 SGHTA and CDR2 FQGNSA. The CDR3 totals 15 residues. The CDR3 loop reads CASSFEQGAFYGYTF. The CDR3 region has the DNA TGTGCCAGCAGCTTTGAGCAGGGAGCTTTCTATGGCTACACCTTC. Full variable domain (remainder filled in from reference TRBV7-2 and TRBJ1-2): GAGVSQSPSNKVTEKGKDVELRCDPISGHTALYWYRQSLGQGLEFLIYFQGNSAPDKSGLPSDRFSAERTGGSVSTLTIQRTQQEDSAVYLCASSFEQGAFYGYTFGSGTRLTVV.

As DNA, the CDR3 is TGTGCCAGTAGTATGATTCCGGCCGACACAGATACGCAGTATTTT. It is translated as CASSMIPADTDTQYF. This chain uses TRBV19 with TRBJ2-3, with D unclear. Germline V gene lookup returns CDR1 LNHDA and CDR2 SQIVND (reference sequence). This CDR3 region has 15 residues. Trimming stripped 3 bases from V and 2 bases from J, with 12 bases between.

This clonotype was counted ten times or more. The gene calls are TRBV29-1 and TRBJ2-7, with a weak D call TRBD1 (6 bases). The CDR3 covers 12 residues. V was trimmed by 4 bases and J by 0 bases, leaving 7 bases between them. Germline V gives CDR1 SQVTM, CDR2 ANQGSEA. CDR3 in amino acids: CSVGDISYEQYF. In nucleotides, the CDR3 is TGCAGCGTTGGGGACATCTCCTACGAGCAGTACTTC.

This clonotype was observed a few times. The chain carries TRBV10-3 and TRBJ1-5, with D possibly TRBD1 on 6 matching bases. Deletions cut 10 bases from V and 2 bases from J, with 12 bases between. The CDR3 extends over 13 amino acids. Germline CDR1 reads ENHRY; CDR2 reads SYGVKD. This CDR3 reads CANRDNRNQPQHF. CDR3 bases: TGTGCCAACAGGGACAACCGCAATCAGCCCCAGCATTTT.

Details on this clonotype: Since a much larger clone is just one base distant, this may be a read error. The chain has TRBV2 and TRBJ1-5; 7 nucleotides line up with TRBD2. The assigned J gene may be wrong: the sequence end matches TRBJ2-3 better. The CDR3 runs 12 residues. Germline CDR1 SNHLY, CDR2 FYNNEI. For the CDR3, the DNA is TGTGCCAGCAAAAGGGAGGGTCAGCCCCAGTATTTT. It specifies CASKREGQPQYF.

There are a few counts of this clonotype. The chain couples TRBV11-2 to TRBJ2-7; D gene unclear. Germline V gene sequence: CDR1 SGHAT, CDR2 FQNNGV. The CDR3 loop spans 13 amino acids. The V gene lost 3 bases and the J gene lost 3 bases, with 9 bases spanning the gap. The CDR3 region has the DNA TGTGCCAGCAGCTTCCCCAGCCACTACGAGCAGTACTTC. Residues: CASSFPSHYEQYF.

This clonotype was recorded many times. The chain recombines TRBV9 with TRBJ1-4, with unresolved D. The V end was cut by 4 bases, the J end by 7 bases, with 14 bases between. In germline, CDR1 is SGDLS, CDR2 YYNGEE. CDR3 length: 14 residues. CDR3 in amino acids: CASSLGLGSEKLFF. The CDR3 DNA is TGTGCCAGCAGCCTGGGCCTAGGGAGTGAAAAACTGTTTTTT.

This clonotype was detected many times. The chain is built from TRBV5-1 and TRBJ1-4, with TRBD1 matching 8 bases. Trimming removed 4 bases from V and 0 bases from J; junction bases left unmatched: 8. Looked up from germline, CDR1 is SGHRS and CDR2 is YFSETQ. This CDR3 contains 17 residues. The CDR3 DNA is TGCGCCAGCAGCAGAACAGGGGGGACAGCAACTAATGAAAAACTGTTTTTT. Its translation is CASSRTGGTATNEKLFF. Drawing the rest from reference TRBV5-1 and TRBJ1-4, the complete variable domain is KAGVTQTPRYLIKTRGQQVTLSCSPISGHRSVSWYQQTPGQGLQFLFEYFSETQRNKGNFPGRFSGRQFSNSRSEMNVSTLELGDSALYLCASSRTGGTATNEKLFFGSGTQLSVL.

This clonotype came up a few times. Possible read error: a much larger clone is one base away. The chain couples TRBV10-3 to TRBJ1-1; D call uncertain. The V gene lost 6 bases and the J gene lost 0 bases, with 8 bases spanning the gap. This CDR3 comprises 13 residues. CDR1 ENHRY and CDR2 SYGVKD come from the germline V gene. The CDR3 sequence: CAIRASMNTEAFF. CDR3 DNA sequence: TGTGCCATCAGGGCTTCCATGAACACTGAAGCTTTCTTT.

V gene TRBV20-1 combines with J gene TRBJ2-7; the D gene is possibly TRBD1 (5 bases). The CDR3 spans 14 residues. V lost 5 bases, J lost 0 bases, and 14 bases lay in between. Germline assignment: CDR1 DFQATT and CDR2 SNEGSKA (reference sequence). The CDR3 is CSAPQTAGSYEQYF. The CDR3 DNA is TGCAGTGCTCCACAGACAGCAGGCTCCTACGAGCAGTACTTC.

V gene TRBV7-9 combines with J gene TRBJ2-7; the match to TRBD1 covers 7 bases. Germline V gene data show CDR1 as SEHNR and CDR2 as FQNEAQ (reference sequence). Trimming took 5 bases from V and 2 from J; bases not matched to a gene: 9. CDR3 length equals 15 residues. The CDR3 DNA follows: TGTGCCAGCAGCCCCGGGACAGACATCCCCTACGAGCAGTACTTC. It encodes CASSPGTDIPYEQYF.

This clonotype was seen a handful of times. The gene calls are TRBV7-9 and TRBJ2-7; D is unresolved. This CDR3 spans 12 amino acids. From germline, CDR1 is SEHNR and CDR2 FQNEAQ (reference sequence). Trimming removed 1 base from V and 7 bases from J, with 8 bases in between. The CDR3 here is CASSLVSAEQYF. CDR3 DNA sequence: TGTGCCAGCAGCTTAGTTTCCGCAGAGCAGTACTTC.

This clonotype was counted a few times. As DNA, the CDR3 is TGTGCCAGCGGATTACCGGACAGGCTGAACACCGGGGAGCTGTTTTTT. It specifies CASGLPDRLNTGELFF. V is TRBV7-9 and J is TRBJ2-2; 7 bases fit TRBD1. CDR1 and CDR2 from the germline V gene are SEHNR and FQNEAQ (reference sequence). There are 16 residues in the CDR3. Unmatched junction bases numbered 10, after V lost 8 bases and J lost 1 base.

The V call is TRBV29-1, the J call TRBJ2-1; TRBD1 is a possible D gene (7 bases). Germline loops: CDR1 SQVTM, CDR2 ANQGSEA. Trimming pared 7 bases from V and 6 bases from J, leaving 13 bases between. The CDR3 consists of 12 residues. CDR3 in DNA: TGCAGCGGATACAGGGGAGGCAATGAGCAGTTCTTC. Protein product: CSGYRGGNEQFF.

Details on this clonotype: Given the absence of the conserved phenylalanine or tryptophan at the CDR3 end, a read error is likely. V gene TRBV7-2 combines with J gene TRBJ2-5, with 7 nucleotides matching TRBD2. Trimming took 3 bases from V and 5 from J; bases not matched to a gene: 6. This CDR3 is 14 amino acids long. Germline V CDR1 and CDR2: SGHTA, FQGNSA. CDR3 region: CASSLWWGGETQYL. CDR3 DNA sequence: TGTGCCAGCAGCTTGTGGTGGGGAGGGGAGACCCAGTACCTC.

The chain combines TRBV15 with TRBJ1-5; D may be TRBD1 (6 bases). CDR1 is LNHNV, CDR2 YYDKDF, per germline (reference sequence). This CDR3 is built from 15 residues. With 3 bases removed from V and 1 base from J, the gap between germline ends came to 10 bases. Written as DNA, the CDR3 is TGTGCCACCAGCAGTGGGCAGGGGAGCAATCAGCCCCAGCATTTT. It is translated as CATSSGQGSNQPQHF.